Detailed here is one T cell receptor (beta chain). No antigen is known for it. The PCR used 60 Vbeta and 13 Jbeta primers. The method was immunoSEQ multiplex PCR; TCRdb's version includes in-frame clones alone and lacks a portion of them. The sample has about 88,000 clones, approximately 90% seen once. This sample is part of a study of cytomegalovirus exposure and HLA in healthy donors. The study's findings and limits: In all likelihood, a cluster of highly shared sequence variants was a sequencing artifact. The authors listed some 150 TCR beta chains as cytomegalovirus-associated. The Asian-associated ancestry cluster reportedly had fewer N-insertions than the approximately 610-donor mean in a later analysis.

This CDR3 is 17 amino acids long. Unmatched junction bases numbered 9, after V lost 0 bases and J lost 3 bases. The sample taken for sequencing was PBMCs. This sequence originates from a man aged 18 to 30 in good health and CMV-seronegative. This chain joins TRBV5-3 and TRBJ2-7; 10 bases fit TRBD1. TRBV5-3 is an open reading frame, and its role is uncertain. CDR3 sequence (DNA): TGTGCCAGAAGCTTGGGGATGGGGGGGACAGGGGACTACGAGCAGTACTTC. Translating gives CARSLGMGGTGDYEQYF.